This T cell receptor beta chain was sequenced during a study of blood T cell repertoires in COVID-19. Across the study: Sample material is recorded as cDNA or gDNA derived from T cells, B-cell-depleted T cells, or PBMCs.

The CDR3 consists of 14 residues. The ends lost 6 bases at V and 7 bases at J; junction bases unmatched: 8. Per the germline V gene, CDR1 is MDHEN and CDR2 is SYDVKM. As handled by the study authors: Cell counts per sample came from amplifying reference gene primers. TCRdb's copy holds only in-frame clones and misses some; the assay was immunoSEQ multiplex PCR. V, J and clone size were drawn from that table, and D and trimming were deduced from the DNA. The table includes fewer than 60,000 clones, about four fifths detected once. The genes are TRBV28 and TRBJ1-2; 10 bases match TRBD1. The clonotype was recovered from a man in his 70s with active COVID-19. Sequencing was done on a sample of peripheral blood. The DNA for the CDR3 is TGTGCCAGCAGCATCGACAGGGGGCTTTTTGGCTACACCTTC. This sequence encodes CASSIDRGLFGYTF.